A selection of T cell receptor beta chains follows, all from one sample in a study of T cell responses to AZD1222 COVID-19 vaccine. Method: immunoSEQ multiplex PCR; TCRdb's copy keeps in-frame clones and lacks some. The repertoire includes 240,000 or so clones, about 92% of them detected once, and less than 0.6% sits in the top ten. The source was peripheral blood, collected on day 0 of AZD1222 vaccination. The source is an adult in good health. CDR3s include the opening cysteine and the closing phenylalanine or tryptophan. The D gene is left open where the match is weak. Clone size is shown for a subset of rows, as once, few, many or a class of expanded clone.

d_call	j_call	clone_size	v_call	cdr3_aa	cdr3_nt
.	TRBJ2-6	.	TRBV5-4	CASSQTGANVLTF	TGTGCCAGCAGCCAAACTGGGGCCAACGTCCTGACTTTC
.	TRBJ2-6	.	TRBV7-9	CASSLNRVPLGGANVLTF	TGTGCCAGCAGCTTAAACAGGGTCCCCCTTGGTGGGGCCAACGTCCTGACTTTC
.	TRBJ1-1	.	TRBV2	CASREMEAFF	TGTGCCAGCAGGGAGATGGAAGCTTTCTTT
.	TRBJ1-1	.	TRBV6-5	CASTSRGRGTEAFF	TGTGCCAGCACCTCCCGGGGGCGGGGGACTGAAGCTTTCTTT
.	TRBJ2-7	.	TRBV28	CASSFRGEQYF	TGTGCCAGCAGTTTTCGAGGGGAGCAGTACTTC
.	TRBJ1-2	.	TRBV5-8	CASSQGGGRGYGYTF	TGTGCCAGCAGCCAGGGTGGGGGGCGCGGCTATGGCTACACCTTC
.	TRBJ1-4	.	TRBV28	CASSHRGRGNEKLFF	TGTGCCAGCAGTCACCGGGGCAGGGGTAATGAAAAACTGTTTTTT
.	TRBJ2-5	.	TRBV4-1	CASSLTGMSEETQYF	TGCGCCAGCAGCCTCACCGGTATGTCGGAAGAGACCCAGTACTTC
TRBD1	TRBJ1-2	.	TRBV19	CASRSDRANYGYTF	TGTGCCAGTAGGTCCGACAGGGCCAACTATGGCTACACCTTC
TRBD1	TRBJ1-4	.	TRBV11-2	CASSLGTGTEKLFF	TGTGCCAGCAGCCTTGGGACAGGGACCGAAAAACTGTTTTTT
.	TRBJ2-5	.	TRBV4-1	CASSPRAGPWETQYF	TGCGCCAGCAGCCCTCGAGCGGGCCCGTGGGAGACCCAGTACTTC
.	TRBJ1-1	.	TRBV7-8	CASSPYGEVGAFF	TGTGCCAGCAGCCCTTACGGTGAGGTAGGAGCTTTCTTT
.	TRBJ2-7	.	TRBV7-9	CASSSRGGTGEQYF	TGTGCCAGCAGCTCCAGGGGGGGCACTGGGGAGCAGTACTTC
.	TRBJ1-2	.	TRBV6-5	CASRPGLNYGYTF	TGTGCCAGCAGACCGGGACTCAACTATGGCTACACCTTC
.	TRBJ2-6	once	TRBV10-3	CAIKQFLRF	TGTGCCATCAAGCAGTTTTTAAGGTTC
.	TRBJ2-5	.	TRBV9	CASSATGGEETQYF	TGTGCCAGCAGCGCGACGGGTGGGGAAGAGACCCAGTACTTC
.	TRBJ1-5	.	TRBV10-3	CAISERGNQPQHF	TGTGCCATCAGTGAGAGGGGAAATCAGCCCCAGCATTTT
.	TRBJ2-1	.	TRBV28	CASSHRGHEQFF	TGTGCCAGCAGTCACCGGGGGCATGAGCAGTTCTTC
.	TRBJ2-2	.	TRBV18	CASSHPRDGELFF	TGTGCCAGCTCCCACCCGAGGGACGGGGAGCTGTTTTTT
.	TRBJ2-5	.	TRBV5-5	CASSFRTPQETQYF	TGTGCCAGCAGCTTTAGGACTCCGCAAGAGACCCAGTACTTC
.	TRBJ1-2	.	TRBV6-5	CASSYDRGSGYGYTF	TGTGCCAGCAGTTACGACCGAGGGAGCGGGTATGGCTACACCTTC
TRBD1	TRBJ1-4	.	TRBV3-1/TRBV3-2	CASSIRGANEKLFF	TGTGCCAGCAGCATCAGGGGGGCTAATGAAAAACTGTTTTTT
.	TRBJ1-3	.	TRBV19	CASSIGVFSGNTIYF	TGTGCCAGTAGTATCGGCGTCTTCTCTGGAAACACCATATATTTT
.	TRBJ2-1	.	TRBV5-1	CASSPGGRNEQFF	TGCGCCAGCAGCCCCGGGGGGCGGAATGAGCAGTTCTTC
TRBD1	TRBJ1-2	.	TRBV5-1	CASWTGLGYTF	TGCGCCAGCTGGACAGGGCTTGGCTACACCTTC
.	TRBJ2-3	.	TRBV5-4	CASSLDGSTDTQYF	TGTGCCAGCAGCTTGGACGGGAGCACAGATACGCAGTATTTT
TRBD2	TRBJ2-1	.	TRBV7-2	CASSLGTSGRATGEQFF	TGTGCCAGCAGCTTAGGGACTAGCGGGAGGGCCACTGGTGAGCAGTTCTTC
TRBD2	TRBJ2-2	.	TRBV5-1	CASSSGLGVTGELFF	TGCGCCAGCAGTTCGGGACTAGGGGTCACCGGGGAGCTGTTTTTT
TRBD1	TRBJ1-1	.	TRBV5-1	CASSLDRQGGTEAFF	TGCGCCAGCAGCTTGGATAGACAGGGAGGTACTGAAGCTTTCTTT
.	TRBJ2-1	.	TRBV20-1	CSASVTSNEQFF	TGCAGTGCTAGTGTTACTTCCAATGAGCAGTTCTTC